Shown below are 21 T cell receptor beta chains from a single sample sequenced in a study of cytomegalovirus exposure and HLA in healthy donors. PCR primers comprised 60 Vbeta and 13 Jbeta primers. Clones were read by immunoSEQ multiplex PCR, and TCRdb kept only the in-frame ones, dropping some. Its listing shows some 30,000 clones. The sequenced sample was PBMCs. The origin of the receptors is a man aged 35 to 55 in good health and CMV-seronegative.

This chain joins TRBV11-2 and TRBJ1-2; maybe TRBD1 (6 bases). V was pared by 1 base and J by 0 bases, with 9 bases between. This CDR3 is built from 15 residues. The germline V gene has CDR1 SGHAT and CDR2 FQNNGV. The CDR3 loop reads CASSLGKGANYGYTF. DNA for the CDR3: TGTGCCAGCAGCTTAGGAAAGGGGGCTAACTATGGCTACACCTTC.

The J gene is TRBJ1-2, the V gene TRBV18, with D possibly being TRBD1 (6 bases). The germline V gene has CDR1 KGHSH and CDR2 LQKENI. With 0 bases removed from V and 4 bases from J, the gap between germline ends came to 12 bases. The length of the CDR3 is 15 residues. The CDR3 nucleotides read TGTGCCAGCTCACCACCCGGGGGGCAGGGCTATGGCTACACCTTC. This gives the protein CASSPPGGQGYGYTF.

The rearrangement uses TRBV19 and TRBJ1-5; 7 positions agree with TRBD1. The CDR3 is 16 amino acids. Trimming at V came to 4 bases and at J to 0 bases, leaving 6 bases not matched to a gene. Germline CDR1 and CDR2: LNHDA and SQIVND (reference sequence). CDR3 in amino acids: CASSKAGGYSNQPQHF. In nucleotides, the CDR3 is TGTGCCAGTAGTAAGGCAGGGGGGTATAGCAATCAGCCCCAGCATTTT.

About this clone itself: The junction does not match germline at one end; this may be a read error. The chain uses TRBV7-7 and TRBJ2-5; 11 bases match TRBD2. Looked up from germline, CDR1 is SSHAT and CDR2 is FNYEAQ (reference sequence). This CDR3 has 15 residues. CDR3 sequence: CASSLALAGGETQYF. The CDR3 DNA reads TGTGCTAGCAGCTTAGCCTTAGCGGGAGGGGAGACCCAGTACTTC.

The rearrangement joins TRBV7-3 to TRBJ2-2; 12 nucleotides match TRBD2. The V gene end was trimmed by 5 bases and the J gene end by 2 bases; junction bases not matched to a gene: 6. The germline V gene encodes CDR1 SGHTA and CDR2 FQGTGA. There are 17 residues in the CDR3. As DNA, the CDR3 is TGTGCCAGCAGCCCCGGACTAGCGGGAATAAACACCGGGGAGCTGTTTTTT. Translated, it gives CASSPGLAGINTGELFF.

This rearrangement joins TRBV27 to TRBJ1-5; D perhaps matches TRBD1 (5 bases). Per the germline V gene, CDR1 is MNHEY and CDR2 is SMNVEV (reference sequence). CDR3 length equals 18 residues. Trimming shortened V by 1 base and J by 5 bases, and 21 bases separated the two germline ends. For the CDR3, the DNA is TGTGCCAGCAGTTTATACCCCCCTCAGGCAGGGATGTATCAGCCCCAGCATTTT. Encoded protein: CASSLYPPQAGMYQPQHF.

J is TRBJ1-1 and V is TRBV28; TRBD1 matches at 7 bases. Germline V gene lookup returns CDR1 MDHEN and CDR2 SYDVKM. The CDR3 is 11 residues long. V trimming: 6 bases; J trimming: 11 bases; junction bases outside the gene matches: 6. The CDR3 coding sequence is TGTGCCAGCAGCTCCGGGACAGACGCTTTCTTT. Encoded protein: CASSSGTDAFF. The full variable domain, with the rest looked up from reference TRBV28 and TRBJ1-1, is DVKVTQSSRYLVKRTGEKVFLECVQDMDHENMFWYRQDPGLGLRLIYFSYDVKMKEKGDIPEGYSVSREKKERFSLILESASTNQTSMYLCASSSGTDAFFGQGTRLTVV.

The chain is built from TRBV19 and TRBJ2-5, with 10 bases that match TRBD1. V shed 4 bases, J shed 9 bases, and the junction held 2 bases outside the gene matches. Germline CDR1 LNHDA, CDR2 SQIVND (reference sequence). The CDR3 runs to 12 residues. CDR3 nucleotides: TGTGCCAGTAGTACGGACAGGGGGGCCCAGTACTTC. Translating it yields CASSTDRGAQYF.

The genes are TRBV11-3 and TRBJ2-5; no clear D gene. The germline V gene encodes CDR1 SGHNT and CDR2 YENEEA. V lost 3 bases to trimming and J lost 9 bases, with 14 bases between them. This CDR3 is built from 13 residues. The CDR3 here is CASSLSKPSSQYF. The DNA for the CDR3 is TGTGCCAGCAGCTTGTCTAAGCCCTCGTCCCAGTACTTC.

This chain connects TRBV28 to TRBJ1-2, with TRBD1 matching over 9 bases. The CDR3 totals 15 residues. The germline gives CDR1 MDHEN, CDR2 SYDVKM. V lost 3 bases and J lost 3; bases outside the gene matches: 5. The CDR3 spells CASSFPGQGHYGYTF. The CDR3 nucleotides are TGTGCCAGCAGTTTTCCGGGACAGGGCCACTATGGCTACACCTTC.

The chain couples TRBV20-1 to TRBJ2-5; D possibly corresponds to TRBD1 (6 bases). V shed 0 bases and J shed 12 bases, with 11 bases lying between them. CDR1 and CDR2 from the germline V gene are DFQATT and SNEGSKA (reference sequence). This CDR3 spans 11 amino acids. DNA of the CDR3: TGCAGTGCTAGAGATGGCAGGACAGAGTACTTC. It specifies CSARDGRTEYF.

The chain couples TRBV29-1 to TRBJ2-1; 11 nucleotides line up with TRBD2. The junction had 5 bases not matched to a gene; V was cut back by 3 bases and J by 4 bases. The CDR3 length is 15 residues. CDR1 and CDR2 (germline): SQVTM, ANQGSEA. Written as DNA, the CDR3 is TGCAGCGTTGACACTAGCGGGAGTAGGTACAATGAGCAGTTCTTC. Translation: CSVDTSGSRYNEQFF.

The chain links TRBV19 to TRBJ1-1, with a possible D match to TRBD1 (5 bases). Trimming shortened V by 8 bases and J by 0 bases, and 16 bases separated the two germline ends. There are 15 residues in the CDR3. The germline gives CDR1 LNHDA, CDR2 SQIVND (reference sequence). The CDR3 is CASAGQLLVNTEAFF. CDR3 bases: TGTGCCAGTGCTGGACAACTACTCGTGAACACTGAAGCTTTCTTT.

CDR3 region: CASREEGGKSSYEQYF. The CDR3 nucleotides read TGTGCCAGCAGAGAAGAAGGAGGTAAGAGCTCCTACGAGCAGTACTTC. This sequence joins TRBV27 and TRBJ2-7; possible D gene TRBD2, 5 bases. Germline CDR1 MNHEY, CDR2 SMNVEV (reference sequence). V shed 6 bases and J shed 0 bases, with 18 bases lying between them. The CDR3 sequence is 16 residues long.

J is TRBJ1-3 and V is TRBV7-2; D unclear. CDR3 length: 16 residues. V was pared by 1 base and J by 0 bases, with 10 bases between. The germline V gene encodes CDR1 SGHTA and CDR2 FQGNSA. The chain's CDR3 is CASSLVAGLSGNTIYF. CDR3 coding DNA: TGTGCCAGCAGCTTAGTAGCGGGCCTCTCTGGAAACACCATATATTTT.

This chain uses TRBV5-6 with TRBJ1-1; D not certain. V lost 0 bases to trimming and J lost 7 bases, with 4 bases between them. The CDR3 extends over 11 amino acids. Germline V gene lookup returns CDR1 SGHDT and CDR2 YYEEEE. The CDR3 sequence: CASSLVNEAFF. The CDR3 DNA reads TGTGCCAGCAGCTTGGTTAATGAAGCTTTCTTT.

The V call is TRBV6-5, the J call TRBJ1-1, with 7 positions matching TRBD1. Germline CDR1 MNHEY, CDR2 SVGAGI. After removal of 4 bases from V and 2 bases from J, the junction contained 7 bases not matched to a gene. The CDR3 runs to 15 residues. In DNA, the CDR3 is TGTGCCAGCAGTTCCTTTTGGACAGGCAACACTGAAGCTTTCTTT. Translating it yields CASSSFWTGNTEAFF.

CDR3 sequence (DNA): TGTGCCAGCAGCTTCGGGACAGCCTACGAGCAGTACTTC. Amino acid sequence: CASSFGTAYEQYF. This chain uses TRBV11-2 with TRBJ2-7; 7 bases line up with TRBD1. CDR3 length equals 13 residues. Trimming cost V 3 bases and J 2 bases; bases outside gene matches: 1. Germline CDR1 is SGHAT and CDR2 is FQNNGV.

The gene calls are TRBV9 and TRBJ2-7, with TRBD2 matching over 10 bases. Per germline, CDR1 SGDLS and CDR2 YYNGEE. Trimming at V came to 3 bases and at J to 4 bases, leaving 4 bases not matched to a gene. This CDR3 has 14 residues. CDR3 DNA: TGTGCCAGCAGCGCTTGGACTAGCGGATACGAGCAGTACTTC. This codes for CASSAWTSGYEQYF.

This chain links TRBV6-1 with TRBJ2-3; 13 bases map to TRBD2. V dropped 3 bases and J dropped 5; count of bases not matched to a gene: 8. The V gene's germline CDR1 is MNHNS and CDR2 SASEGT. The CDR3 runs 17 residues. DNA for the CDR3: TGTGCCAGCAGTGACGACCCACTAGCGGGAGGGGGAGATACGCAGTATTTT. As protein: CASSDDPLAGGGDTQYF.

This chain uses TRBV4-1 with TRBJ2-1; 11 bases are shared with TRBD2. This CDR3 has 14 amino acids. Trimming took 4 bases from V and 6 from J; bases not matched to a gene: 2. CDR1 and CDR2 from the germline V gene are MGHRA and YSYEKL. This CDR3 reads CASSPGTSGNEQFF. As DNA, the CDR3 is TGCGCCAGCAGCCCAGGGACTAGCGGCAATGAGCAGTTCTTC.